This TCR beta chain is drawn from a study of CD8 T cells in ankylosing spondylitis. Study observations and caveats: A subset of motif variants has previously been described in the synovial fluid and blood of reactive arthritis.

With regard to this clonotype: Its cognate antigen is unknown.

Quantitative 5'-RACE with molecular barcodes generated TCR beta libraries. MiXCR, applied by TCRdb to the 5' RACE reads, yields one record per CDR3 protein. Of some 130,000 distinct CDR3 sequences in the sample, about 7.3% are singletons; the top ten hold under 15%. The CDR3 runs to 13 residues. From germline, CDR1 is ENHRY and CDR2 SYGVKD. Trimming pared 6 bases from V and 6 bases from J, leaving 14 bases between. The source of this sequence is a female donor with ankylosing spondylitis or in good health (not recorded which). The sequencing sample was made of blood, either unsorted or a sorted T cell fraction (not recorded which). The chain employs TRBV10-3 and TRBJ1-1; D is unresolved. The CDR3 loop is CAISTGHLAEAFF. The CDR3 DNA reads as TGTGCCATCAGCACCGGGCACCTCGCTGAAGCTTTCTTT.